This TCR beta chain was obtained from a study of blood T cells in healthy people across ages (dated by TCRdb to about 2015). Looking at the study overall: Template switching captured roughly one uniquely barcoded TCR beta cDNA molecule per two T cells in model experiments. The study measured age-related changes in TCR beta repertoire diversity using deep sequencing normalized with unique cDNA molecular identifiers. The donors were divided into four age groups: young (average roughly 15 years), middle-aged (almost 40), aged (approximately 62) and long-lived (around 87). To avoid experimental bias, donors of different ages were randomly spread across the sequencing lanes. The study analyzed two additional independent replicas of 1 million unique cDNA reads from the same blood draw for two donors, one aged 18 to 30 and one aged 80 or older. The investigation overall reported the following: Bulk unsorted PBMC profiling prevented conclusive comparison of naive and antigen-experienced compartments. Because the CMV infection status of the donors was unknown, age-related changes in expanded clonotypes may potentially have been confounded. Observed TCR beta diversity per million T cells fell roughly linearly with age, and a significant reduction was already apparent by age around 39. A strong correlation was found between observed TCR beta diversity and the percentage of naive T cells measured by flow cytometry. Compared with the aged group, more naive CD4+ T cells, fewer expanded clones and increased TCR diversity were shown by the long-lived group, suggesting age selection. Estimates of total diversity from one million sequenced T cells were regarded as lower bounds and underestimates.

A note on this clonotype: The clone's antigen remains unknown. One base away there is no much larger clone; base qualities are not given.

The approximately 39 donors, aged 6 to 90 years, were systemically healthy Caucasian individuals from Russia. Approximately 10 milliliters of peripheral blood were collected from each donor into EDTA-treated Vacutainer tubes. Ficoll-Paque density-gradient centrifugation was used to isolate PBMCs, with at least 6.5 million per sample. Trizol reagent was used to extract total RNA from the PBMCs, yielding at least 5 micrograms per sample. For every donor, flow cytometry on a PBMC aliquot measured the percentage of naive CD45RAhigh/CD27high T cells. Trimming removed 4 bases from V and 0 bases from J, leaving 4 bases between the germline ends. The germline V gene encodes CDR1 SGHDT and CDR2 YYEEEE. Including cysteine and phenylalanine, the CDR3 has 12 amino acids. Left in the record is the CDR3 DNA by itself, 36 bases read in frame from the first base. The method was 5' RACE. For sequencing, an Illumina HiSeq 2500 was employed. The second PCR ran for roughly 6 to 11 cycles and used a J-beta primer mix along with a sample-barcoded 5' primer. A template-switch 5' adaptor carrying 12 random nucleotides introduced a unique molecular identifier onto each TCR beta cDNA molecule. At least 2.5 million CDR3-containing paired-end reads were obtained from each sample. The Mint cDNA synthesis kit, primed by a TRBC-specific oligonucleotide, was used to synthesize first-strand cDNA from all RNA. All cDNA was treated with uracil-DNA glycosylase and then went through a first 18-cycle PCR with the universal primers M1SS and BC2_uni_R. The paper's data handling went like this. For normalization, 1 million high-quality reads, each with a distinct molecular identifier, were randomly selected from each sample. Reads with shared molecular identifiers were discarded instead of being binned into consensus sequences. MiTCR, with a Q25 quality threshold and the strictest error-elimination algorithm, was used for CDR3 identification, clonotype clustering and error correction. A nonparametric unseen species model with Euler transformation was used to estimate a lower bound on total TCR beta diversity. The public reads were reanalyzed by TCRdb: fastp trimming at Q25, MiXCR alignment, in-frame beta chains only. Duplicate CDR3 protein sequences are folded into a single record with the most common DNA and genes. TCRdb's processing, not the authors', yielded these V and J calls. This sample gives over 1,300,000 distinct CDR3 sequences in total; approximately 59% of them show up just once. Over 5.5% of the sample is taken by the ten largest.

The TCR sequence derives from a young man in good health. The sequenced sample was blood. The sequence joins TRBV5-6 to TRBJ1-1; the D gene identity is not certain. The DNA sequence is TGTGCCAGCAGCAAAATGAACACTGAAGCTTTCTTT. Its protein is CASSKMNTEAFF.